These T cell receptor beta chains were read from a single sample in a study of shared clonotypes between healthy human individuals. The repertoire was sequenced with immunoSEQ multiplex PCR; TCRdb's copy has only in-frame clones and lacks some. This repertoire shows about 1 million clones, about 76% found once; its top ten account for around 1.5%. Sequenced input: memory CD4+ T cells sorted from blood. The source is a young man in good health. CDR3s include the opening cysteine and the closing phenylalanine or tryptophan. A D gene is named only where the DNA matches it firmly. Clone size is shown for a subset of rows, as once, few, many or a class of expanded clone.

>-|TRBJ2-5|13|-|TRBV14
CASSQGTIQTQYF
TGTGCCAGCAGCCAGGGGACAATTCAGACCCAGTACTTC
>TRBD1|TRBJ2-5|15|once|TRBV6-1
CASSSDRGRGETQYF
TGTGCCAGCAGCTCGGACAGGGGGCGCGGAGAGACCCAGTACTTC
>-|TRBJ1-3|15|once|TRBV30
CAWSTGIIFGNTIYF
TGTGCCTGGAGCACGGGGATAATCTTTGGAAACACCATATATTTT
>-|TRBJ1-2|14|-|TRBV7-2
CASSLDQGGYGYTF
TGTGCCAGCAGCTTAGATCAGGGTGGCTATGGCTACACCTTC
>-|TRBJ1-4|12|-|TRBV5-1
CASSRGNEKLFF
TGCGCCAGCAGTCGGGGGAATGAAAAACTGTTTTTT
>-|TRBJ1-2|13|once|TRBV10-3
CAISESQEVGYTF
TGTGCCATCAGTGAGTCGCAGGAGGTCGGCTACACCTTC
>TRBD1|TRBJ2-7|15|once|TRBV28
CASSVPGTGSYEQYF
TGTGCCAGCAGTGTACCTGGGACAGGCTCCTACGAGCAGTACTTC
>-|TRBJ2-5|13|-|TRBV7-2
CASSSMAQETQYF
TGTGCCAGCAGCTCAATGGCACAAGAGACCCAGTACTTC
>-|TRBJ1-2|12|-|TRBV14
CASSQVGYGYTF
TGTGCCAGCAGCCAAGTCGGGTATGGCTACACCTTC
>-|TRBJ2-5|13|many|TRBV5-4
CASSLGLQETQYF
TGTGCCAGCAGCTTGGGATTACAAGAGACCCAGTACTTC
>-|TRBJ1-5|18|-|TRBV4-1
CASSQVGGRGHGNQPQHF
TGCGCCAGCAGCCAAGTAGGGGGGCGGGGACACGGTAATCAGCCCCAGCATTTT
>-|TRBJ2-5|14|-|TRBV5-1
CASSPRTSEKTQYF
TGCGCCAGCAGCCCGCGGACTTCTGAGAAGACCCAGTACTTC
>-|TRBJ2-7|13|-|TRBV6-1
CASSGGGRDEQYF
TGTGCCAGCAGTGGGGGAGGACGAGACGAGCAGTACTTC
>-|TRBJ2-7|13|once|TRBV6-6
CASSYLGAYEQYF
TGTGCCAGCAGTTACCTAGGTGCCTACGAGCAGTACTTC
>-|TRBJ2-3|13|-|TRBV7-2
CASSLERDEAQYF
TGTGCCAGCAGCTTAGAACGAGACGAGGCGCAGTATTTT
>-|TRBJ2-1|13|-|TRBV7-9
CASSFSGGNEQFF
TGTGCCAGCAGCTTCTCCGGCGGCAATGAGCAGTTCTTC
>TRBD2|TRBJ2-1|14|-|TRBV7-9
CASSWLGLAEEQFF
TGTGCCAGCAGCTGGTTAGGACTAGCCGAGGAGCAGTTCTTC